A selection of T cell receptor beta chains follows, all from one sample in a study of control samples from healthy donors and cancer patients. Produced via immunoSEQ multiplex PCR; TCRdb's table is partial and in-frame only. Among some 9,500 clones listed, roughly nine tenths were seen once. The material sequenced was PBMCs. Receptors were obtained from a man between 60 and 75 years old with colorectal cancer. The CDR3 runs from the conserved cysteine through the conserved F or W. The D gene is left open where the match is weak. The listing skips clone size in some rows; elsewhere it reads once, few, many or a size class.

>-|-|16|TRBV9|TRBJ1-2
CASSVGWGRSGYGYTF
TGTGCCAGCAGCGTAGGATGGGGGAGATCGGGGTATGGCTACACCTTC
>-|-|14|TRBV7-9|TRBJ1-1
CASSLNRVNTEAFF
TGTGCCAGCAGCCTGAACAGGGTGAACACTGAAGCTTTCTTT
>-|-|13|TRBV7-2|TRBJ1-1
CASSSISRGEAFF
TGTGCCAGCAGCTCCATTTCCCGTGGTGAAGCTTTCTTT
>TRBD1|-|14|TRBV6-5|TRBJ2-7
CASSDRDWAYEQYF
TGTGCCAGCAGCGACAGGGATTGGGCCTACGAGCAGTACTTC
>TRBD1|-|15|TRBV7-6|TRBJ2-2
CASSSGTGGSGELFF
TGTGCCAGCAGCTCCGGGACAGGGGGCTCCGGGGAGCTGTTTTTT
>-|-|16|TRBV7-2|TRBJ1-6
CASTLLGGLYNSPLHF
TGTGCCAGCACCCTTCTGGGGGGCCTCTATAATTCACCCCTCCACTTT
>-|-|13|TRBV19|TRBJ2-3
CASSSRTRDTQYF
TGTGCCAGTAGTTCCCGAACTAGAGATACGCAGTATTTT
>-|-|16|TRBV7-6|TRBJ2-5
CASSLVVFAPGETQYF
TGTGCCAGCAGCTTAGTTGTTTTCGCCCCGGGGGAGACCCAGTACTTC
>-|-|13|TRBV7-3|TRBJ1-4
CASSLGAGEKLFF
TGTGCCAGCAGCTTAGGGGCGGGTGAAAAACTGTTTTTT
>TRBD1|-|15|TRBV7-2|TRBJ1-2
CASSLRTGGEYGYTF
TGTGCCAGCAGCCTCAGGACAGGGGGGGAATATGGCTACACCTTC
>-|-|16|TRBV19|TRBJ1-5
CASTSRWGSFNQPQHF
TGTGCCAGTACCTCACGGTGGGGCAGCTTCAATCAGCCCCAGCATTTT
>-|-|13|TRBV6-4|TRBJ2-3
CASIEGNPDTQYF
TGTGCCAGCATTGAGGGTAACCCAGATACGCAGTATTTT
>TRBD1|-|14|TRBV5-4|TRBJ2-5
CASSIPGQQETQYF
TGTGCCAGCAGCATTCCGGGACAGCAAGAGACCCAGTACTTC
>-|-|14|TRBV5-1|TRBJ2-7
CASSLVQGEDEQYF
TGCGCCAGCAGCTTGGTACAGGGAGAGGACGAGCAGTACTTC
>-|-|12|TRBV30|TRBJ1-5
CAWSGADQPQHF
TGTGCCTGGTCAGGGGCAGATCAGCCCCAGCATTTT
>-|-|15|TRBV2|TRBJ1-6
CASSSIDGVNSPLHF
TGTGCCAGCAGCTCCATAGACGGGGTTAATTCACCCCTCCACTTT
>TRBD1|-|12|TRBV2|TRBJ2-7
CATGQGGYEQYF
TGTGCCACCGGACAGGGTGGCTACGAGCAGTACTTC
>-|-|16|TRBV28|TRBJ2-3
CASSSTGSGGTDTQYF
TGTGCCAGCAGCTCCACAGGGAGCGGGGGCACAGATACGCAGTATTTT
>-|-|14|TRBV15|TRBJ2-5
CATSNGLHQETQYF
TGTGCCACCAGCAATGGACTACACCAAGAGACCCAGTACTTC
>-|-|12|TRBV6-6|TRBJ1-2
CASSYSAQYYTF
TGTGCCAGCAGTTACTCGGCGCAGTACTACACCTTC
>-|-|13|TRBV6-5|TRBJ2-3
CASSYWGVDAQYF
TGTGCCAGCAGTTACTGGGGGGTAGATGCGCAGTATTTT
>-|-|16|TRBV7-6|TRBJ2-1
CASSLDAPRSYNEQFF
TGTGCCAGCAGCTTAGACGCTCCACGGAGCTACAATGAGCAGTTCTTC
>TRBD2|-|15|TRBV7-9|TRBJ2-2
CASSFRGGYTGELFF
TGTGCCAGCAGCTTTCGGGGGGGCTACACCGGGGAGCTGTTTTTT
>-|-|15|TRBV4-1|TRBJ2-5
CASSQVAGPQETQYF
TGCGCCAGCAGCCAAGTGGCAGGGCCCCAAGAGACCCAGTACTTC
>-|-|16|TRBV3-1/TRBV3-2|TRBJ1-5
CASSQGTGYSNQPQHF
TGTGCCAGCAGCCAAGGGACCGGTTATAGCAATCAGCCCCAGCATTTT
>-|-|16|TRBV3-1/TRBV3-2|TRBJ2-1
CASSQAWGGPLNEQFF
TGTGCCAGCAGCCAAGCCTGGGGGGGCCCTCTCAATGAGCAGTTCTTC
>-|-|14|TRBV10-3|TRBJ1-6
CAISEGGQDSPLHF
TGTGCCATCAGTGAGGGCGGGCAGGACTCACCCCTCCACTTT
>-|-|14|TRBV6-4|TRBJ2-3
CASSVEGQTDTQYF
TGTGCCAGCAGTGTGGAAGGCCAAACAGATACGCAGTATTTT
>-|-|15|TRBV6-5|TRBJ2-7
CASSYSTWSMGEQYF
TGTGCCAGCAGTTACTCGACGTGGTCCATGGGGGAGCAGTACTTC
>TRBD1|-|16|TRBV11-2|TRBJ1-2
CASSLDSGTGPYGYTF
TGTGCCAGCAGCTTAGATTCCGGGACAGGGCCCTATGGCTACACCTTC
>-|-|16|TRBV18|TRBJ1-5
CASSPPTAVGTQPQHF
TGTGCCAGCTCACCTCCGACGGCGGTGGGTACTCAGCCCCAGCATTTT
>-|-|18|TRBV28|TRBJ1-5
CASSSALTGWVDNQPQHF
TGTGCCAGCAGTTCCGCCCTCACAGGGTGGGTGGATAATCAGCCCCAGCATTTT
>-|-|15|TRBV19|TRBJ1-1
CASRFTGYGATEAFF
TGTGCCAGTCGCTTCACAGGGTATGGGGCCACTGAAGCTTTCTTT
>-|once|13|TRBV5-8|TRBJ2-7
CASSHGWDVEQYF
TGTGCCAGCAGCCACGGGTGGGACGTCGAGCAGTACTTC
>TRBD1|once|16|TRBV7-9|TRBJ1-5
CASSAGLGTGNQPQHF
TGTGCCAGCAGCGCAGGCCTTGGGACAGGAAATCAGCCCCAGCATTTT
>-|-|15|TRBV6-2/TRBV6-3|TRBJ1-5
CASSWSGSGNQPQHF
TGTGCCAGCAGTTGGTCAGGGTCGGGCAATCAGCCCCAGCATTTT
>-|-|16|TRBV9|TRBJ2-1
CASSVSAAFGQIEQFF
TGTGCCAGCAGCGTATCAGCAGCGTTCGGGCAGATTGAGCAGTTCTTC
>TRBD1|-|16|TRBV11-2|TRBJ2-7
CASSSLITGTGYEQYF
TGTGCCAGCAGCTCCCTCATTACCGGGACAGGGTACGAGCAGTACTTC
>-|-|16|TRBV14|TRBJ2-3
CASSQDIGGPAHTQYF
TGTGCCAGCAGCCAAGATATCGGGGGACCAGCCCATACGCAGTATTTT
>-|-|13|TRBV2|TRBJ1-6
CASSEGSNSPLHF
TGTGCCAGCAGTGAAGGGTCGAATTCACCCCTCCACTTT
>-|-|16|TRBV27|TRBJ1-6
CASSSIGVFLNSPLHF
TGTGCCAGCAGTTCGATTGGGGTGTTCTTGAATTCACCCCTCCACTTT
>-|-|15|TRBV19|TRBJ2-2
CASSAQQGNTGELFF
TGTGCCAGTAGTGCCCAACAGGGGAACACCGGGGAGCTGTTTTTT
>-|-|14|TRBV6-4|TRBJ2-3
CASSDLPGTDTQYF
TGTGCCAGCAGTGACCTGCCCGGGACAGATACGCAGTATTTT